The 14 T cell receptor beta chains below all came from one sample that was sequenced in a study of PD-1 blockade in classical Hodgkin lymphoma. Some clones are missing from TCRdb's copy, which holds only in-frame ones; the method was immunoSEQ multiplex PCR. The data show roughly 20,000 clones, 70% to 85% seen once. Every patient relapsed after autologous stem cell transplantation, and brentuximab vedotin exposure varied. Sequenced material: peripheral blood mononuclear cells (PBMCs), taken at baseline. The receptors stem from a human donor with classical Hodgkin lymphoma.

This chain uses TRBV7-9 with TRBJ1-4; the D is unclear. Germline loops: CDR1 SEHNR, CDR2 FQNEAQ (reference sequence). The CDR3 runs 14 residues. The V end lost 4 bases, the J end lost 5 bases, and 11 bases lay between the germline ends. CDR3 loop: CASSSPSGNEKLFF. CDR3 DNA: TGTGCCAGCAGCTCCCCGTCGGGGAATGAAAAACTGTTTTTT.

In this sample, this clone turned up once. The J gene is TRBJ2-3, the V gene TRBV14, with 14 bases fitting TRBD2. The CDR3 is made up of 18 amino acids. Germline V gene data show CDR1 as SGHDN and CDR2 as FVKESK. Germline trimming cut 5 bases from V and 4 bases from J; bases unmatched to any gene: 11. The CDR3, as DNA: TGTGCCAGCAGCAAAAGGGGGACTAGCGGGAGATTTGCAGATACGCAGTATTTT. Translating it yields CASSKRGTSGRFADTQYF. Filled out from reference TRBV14 and TRBJ2-3, the complete variable domain reads EAGVTQFPSHSVIEKGQTVTLRCDPISGHDNLYWYRRVMGKEIKFLLHFVKESKQDESGMPNNRFLAERTGGTYSTLKVQPAELEDSGVYFCASSKRGTSGRFADTQYFGPGTRLTVL.

This clone occurred once. The V call is TRBV28, the J call TRBJ2-7, with 9 bases lining up with TRBD1. Germline-derived CDR1 and CDR2 are MDHEN and SYDVKM. The CDR3 length is 16 residues. J gave up 1 base and V 2 bases, and 6 bases lay outside the gene matches. The CDR3 spells CASSLGDRVPSYEQYF. CDR3 nucleotide sequence: TGTGCCAGCAGTTTAGGGGACAGGGTGCCTTCCTACGAGCAGTACTTC.

The V call is TRBV6-5, the J call TRBJ2-7; D is unresolved. Per the germline V gene, CDR1 is MNHEY and CDR2 is SVGAGI. This CDR3 spans 14 amino acids. V dropped 5 bases and J dropped 7 bases, with 18 bases sitting between them. The chain's CDR3 is CASSGSRQGREQYF. CDR3 DNA: TGTGCCAGCAGTGGGTCAAGGCAAGGGCGGGAGCAGTACTTC.

Judged by abundance, this clone is medium-sized. This sequence joins TRBV5-4 and TRBJ2-7; D gene unclear. The germline CDR1 and CDR2 sequences are SGHNT and YYREEE (reference sequence). The CDR3 contains 13 residues. Trimming removed 4 bases at V and 5 bases at J, with 13 bases between. CDR3 nucleotides: TGTGCCAGCAGCCGGAAAAGCGTCGACGAGCAGTACTTC. Its translation is CASSRKSVDEQYF.

This clone was recorded a few times. The rearrangement links TRBV5-1 to TRBJ2-2; 11 positions agree with TRBD1. This CDR3 is 18 amino acids long. V lost 1 base, J lost 5 bases, and 10 bases stayed unmatched. The V gene's germline CDR1 is SGHRS and CDR2 YFSETQ. The CDR3 nucleotides read TGCGCCAGCAGCTTGACCTCCGGGACAGGGGGTGCGACCGGGGAGCTGTTTTTT. Translating it yields CASSLTSGTGGATGELFF.

This rearrangement joins TRBV28 to TRBJ2-2; 10 bases map to TRBD2. Germline V lookup: CDR1 MDHEN, CDR2 SYDVKM. The CDR3 sequence is 16 residues long. With V trimmed by 5 bases and J by 5 bases, 8 bases remained unmatched. CDR3 region: CASSVIAGGGTGELFF. DNA of the CDR3: TGTGCCAGCAGTGTAATAGCGGGGGGTGGAACCGGGGAGCTGTTTTTT.

The DNA for the CDR3 is TGTGCCAGCAGCCCCCCCAGGGGGCAAGAATTTAGGGAGCAGTTCTTC. Translating gives CASSPPRGQEFREQFF. The chain uses TRBV28 and TRBJ2-1, with 8 nucleotides matching TRBD1. Germline V gene data show CDR1 as MDHEN and CDR2 as SYDVKM. The CDR3 extends over 16 amino acids. The V gene end was trimmed by 6 bases and the J gene end by 10 bases; junction bases not matched to a gene: 17.

The V gene is TRBV6-4, the J gene TRBJ1-1; D is possibly TRBD1 (6 bases). This CDR3 is 15 amino acids long. V was trimmed by 3 bases and J by 4 bases, leaving 15 bases between them. Germline CDR1 MRHNA, CDR2 SNTAGT. CDR3 loop: CASSESAGASTEAFF. The CDR3 DNA sequence: TGTGCCAGCAGTGAGTCGGCGGGGGCGTCCACTGAAGCTTTCTTT.

V and J are TRBV18 and TRBJ2-5, with a possible D match to TRBD1 (7 bases). The DNA end is more similar to TRBJ2-7, so the J call may be wrong. Germline assignment: CDR1 KGHSH and CDR2 LQKENI. The length of the CDR3 is 16 residues. The CDR3 is CASSPPVTGRSYEQYF. In nucleotides, the CDR3 is TGTGCCAGCTCACCACCTGTGACAGGGAGGTCCTACGAGCAGTACTTC.

This clone came up a few times. V is TRBV2 and J is TRBJ1-1; tentatively, D is TRBD1 (6 bases). This CDR3 has 14 residues. V dropped 4 bases and J dropped 6 bases, with 15 bases sitting between them. Germline loops: CDR1 SNHLY, CDR2 FYNNEI. As DNA, the CDR3 is TGTGCCAGCAGTGTAGCAGCGGAGGGGGCTGAAGCTTTCTTT. Its translation is CASSVAAEGAEAFF.

The V call is TRBV2, the J call TRBJ2-1; 11 bases are shared with TRBD2. Germline assignment: CDR1 SNHLY and CDR2 FYNNEI. The J segment lost 0 bases and the V segment lost 1 base, leaving 5 bases of the junction unmatched. The CDR3 contains 18 residues. In nucleotides, the CDR3 is TGTGCCAGCAGTGAAGTAGCGGGGGGGACGAGCTCCTACAATGAGCAGTTCTTC. This codes for CASSEVAGGTSSYNEQFF. Supplemented by reference TRBV2 and TRBJ2-1, the full variable domain reads EPEVTQTPSHQVTQMGQEVILRCVPISNHLYFYWYRQILGQKVEFLVSFYNNEISEKSEIFDDQFSVERPDGSNFTLKIRSTKLEDSAMYFCASSEVAGGTSSYNEQFFGPGTRLTVL.

V gene TRBV2 combines with J gene TRBJ1-6; 7 positions match TRBD1. The J segment lost 8 bases and the V segment lost 2 bases, leaving 6 bases of the junction unmatched. Germline V gives CDR1 SNHLY, CDR2 FYNNEI. This CDR3 has 15 amino acids. In DNA, the CDR3 is TGTGCCAGCAGTGAACTCCCAGGGGGGTATTCACCCCTCCACTTT. It codes for CASSELPGGYSPLHF. Supplemented by reference TRBV2 and TRBJ1-6, the full variable domain reads EPEVTQTPSHQVTQMGQEVILRCVPISNHLYFYWYRQILGQKVEFLVSFYNNEISEKSEIFDDQFSVERPDGSNFTLKIRSTKLEDSAMYFCASSELPGGYSPLHFGNGTRLTVT.

The gene calls are TRBV10-3 and TRBJ2-3, with 10 bases matching TRBD1. The CDR3 runs to 16 residues. The germline V gene encodes CDR1 ENHRY and CDR2 SYGVKD. Trimming cost V 7 bases and J 2 bases; bases outside gene matches: 9. CDR3: CAIKTGTGVNTDTQYF. The CDR3 DNA is TGTGCCATCAAAACCGGGACAGGGGTAAACACAGATACGCAGTATTTT.